This note documents a single T cell receptor (beta chain) sequence. Its antigen remains unidentified. Base qualities are not provided; no much larger clone lies one nucleotide away. The meaning of the sample's time point label: about a year on ibrutinib. For TCR beta library preparation, about 2 micrograms of genomic DNA was extracted from cryopreserved PBMCs. Longitudinal blood samples from CLL patients receiving ibrutinib monotherapy were subjected to high-throughput TCR beta sequencing. The patients were enrolled in a single-center, open-label phase 2 trial of ibrutinib monotherapy. The data derive from a study of cytotoxic CD8 clonotypes in ibrutinib-treated CLL (dated by TCRdb to the early 2020s). Notes on the research overall: The cohort included around 15 treatment-naive and about a dozen relapsed/refractory patients; roughly 17 were IGHV unmutated. Partial responses were observed in roughly 25 patients and complete responses in 2; after a median follow-up of around 64 months, remission was maintained in approximately 14 patients and progression was observed in approximately twelve. Samples at response were collected after a median of roughly twelve months of treatment, with a range of about 6 to 36 months. On average, each sample yielded around 270,000 productive templates and 85,000 to 95,000 productive rearrangements. Longitudinal samples were available for 26 of the 86 trial participants. Cryopreserved peripheral blood mononuclear cells were collected at three points: before therapy, at response, and at either sustained remission or disease progression. All remission and progressive disease samples were collected while patients were still receiving ibrutinib.

CDR1 SGHTA and CDR2 FQGNSA are derived from the germline V gene. Including the terminal cysteine and phenylalanine, the CDR3 comprises 15 residues. Only the CDR3 portion is preserved as DNA: 45 bases, with reading frame beginning at the first base. V and J are trimmed by 5 bases and 2 bases, and the gene matches miss 8 bases of the junction. A MiSeq instrument was used for deep resolution sequencing, which targeted depths ranging from 1 in 1 million up to 1 in 200,000 T cells, with coverage averaging 10x for each clonotype. The immunoSEQ hsTCRB Kit was used to generate the TCR beta libraries. Concerning the study's data processing: ImmunoSEQ Data Assistant and ImmunoSEQ Analyzer were used for data analysis, and V, D and J genes were assigned according to IMGT definitions. Clonality, which ranges from 0 to 1, was calculated by subtracting the normalized Shannon entropy of productive rearrangement frequencies from one. Only overrepresented clonotypes making up at least 0.05% of each patient's repertoire were included in the public clonotype analysis. More than ten age-matched healthy donor repertoires from immuneACCESS were used as controls for clonality. Here the immuneACCESS table is served through TCRdb, limited to in-frame sequences with V and J called. Missing clones are a known gap in these copies; in checked studies unresolved V genes cover under half, and the rest lacks a known reason. D and trimming come from the DNA, and the V and J calls and clone size come from that table. The sample has 40,000 to 60,000 clones on record, around half of them singletons. The ten largest clones capture around a third of the sample.

What the authors observed across the whole study: At baseline, clonality was higher than in age-matched healthy donors and showed a strong correlation with circulating CD8+ T-cell counts. Lymph node repertoires were not examined, and the timing of sampling was not matched between patients in sustained remission and those whose disease progressed. Public clonotypes were rare and either shrank or stayed stable during treatment, and the rise in clonality at ibrutinib response reflected expansion of private clonotypes. Clonality rose at ibrutinib response, remained stable during sustained remission, and dropped back toward baseline at progression.

The starting material was PBMCs, obtained after 12 months of ibrutinib treatment. The chain couples TRBV7-2 to TRBJ1-1; 7 central nucleotides agree with TRBD1. The sequence was obtained from a human donor with chronic lymphocytic leukemia. The CDR3 is CASSPRQGLNTEAFF. The bases are TGTGCCAGCAGCCCCAGACAGGGCCTCAACACTGAAGCTTTCTTT.